This T cell receptor (beta chain) derives from a study of memory CD4+ T cells and cytomegalovirus serostatus. Study-wide background: Of the healthy Belgian adults, 8 to 10 were CMV seropositive and fewer than 30 seronegative. Findings of the study overall: Repertoires predicted CMV serostatus with median bootstrapped AUC of about 0.96.

The CDR3 consists of 15 residues. Trimming removed 4 bases at V and 7 bases at J, with 19 bases between. Germline V CDR1 and CDR2: LGHNA, YNFKEQ. About this clone itself: Its antigen remains unidentified.

TCRdb keeps only in-frame clones here, not all; method: immunoSEQ multiplex PCR. Seen here are about 57,000 clones, 70% to 85% observed once, and the top ten hold more than 0.75%. The sort gate was single viable CD3+CD4+CD8-CD45RO+ cells for memory CD4+ T cells. J is TRBJ1-2 and V is TRBV4-2; the D gene is possibly TRBD1 (6 bases). The sequenced sample was memory CD4+ T cells from blood. The source is an adult in good health and CMV-seronegative. CDR3 DNA sequence: TGTGCCAGCAGCCCTAACAAGGACAGTACGGGTGGCTACACCTTC. Translated, it gives CASSPNKDSTGGYTF.